This T cell receptor (beta chain) was observed in a study of vaccination effects on CD4 cells after COVID-19. V was cut by 3 bases and J by 10 bases, with 13 bases left in between. The germline gives CDR1 GTSNPN, CDR2 SVGIG (reference sequence). The CDR3 totals 12 residues. Produced via immunoSEQ multiplex PCR; TCRdb's table is partial and in-frame only. The table has approximately 44,000 clones, over 60% seen once. Regarding this clone: The antigen remains undetermined.

Sequencing followed a ViraFEST assay step that expanded antigen-specific CD4+ T cells with viral peptide pools. Subsequent to a culture period of around 10 days, CD4+ T cells were isolated. Previously uninfected by SARS-CoV-2, the vaccine recipients also showed negative nucleocapsid antibodies. The chain carries TRBV30 and TRBJ1-3; D may be TRBD1 (5 bases). Specimen: CD4+ T cells from PBMCs cultured with HCoV-NL63 spike peptides, collected before COVID-19 vaccination. The sequence was obtained from a human donor who received a COVID-19 vaccine. The CDR3 sequence is CAWSADWGTIYF. In nucleotides, the CDR3 is TGTGCCTGGAGCGCGGACTGGGGGACCATATATTTT.